Below, 21 T cell receptor beta chains from the same sample are listed, as sequenced in a study of cytomegalovirus exposure and HLA in healthy donors (dated by TCRdb to 2017 to 2019). The library came from the immunoSEQ multiplex PCR assay. A mixture of 60 forward primers for TCR Vbeta segments and 13 reverse primers for TCR Jbeta segments was used in the multiplex PCR. The table comes from immuneACCESS by way of TCRdb, which keeps in-frame sequences with V and J called. Part of the clones is missing from these tables; in studies checked, under half for an unresolved V gene and the rest for unknown reasons. For this sample there are a few hundred thousand clones; around 80% appear just once. The ten largest clones take up around 0.2% of the sample. Sequencing input: PBMCs. These receptors all come from a girl between 2 and 10 years old in good health and CMV-seronegative.

This chain joins TRBV27 and TRBJ1-2; 10 bases are shared with TRBD1. The junction had 10 bases not matched to a gene; V was cut back by 6 bases and J by 6 bases. This CDR3 spans 15 amino acids. Germline CDR1 and CDR2: MNHEY and SMNVEV (reference sequence). DNA for the CDR3: TGTGCCAGCAGCTGGTCTGCGACAGGGGGCAATGGCTACACCTTC. Translated, it gives CASSWSATGGNGYTF.

The chain uses TRBV28 and TRBJ2-1; 9 nucleotides align to TRBD2. Trimming cost V 2 bases and J 7 bases; bases outside gene matches: 9. Germline values: CDR1 MDHEN, CDR2 SYDVKM. The CDR3 length is 16 residues. The CDR3 here is CASSLNPSGVGNEQFF. CDR3 in DNA: TGTGCCAGCAGTTTAAATCCTAGCGGGGTGGGTAATGAGCAGTTCTTC. The full variable domain, rest sourced from reference TRBV28 and TRBJ2-1, is DVKVTQSSRYLVKRTGEKVFLECVQDMDHENMFWYRQDPGLGLRLIYFSYDVKMKEKGDIPEGYSVSREKKERFSLILESASTNQTSMYLCASSLNPSGVGNEQFFGPGTRLTVL.

The chain recombines TRBV7-3 with TRBJ2-2, with TRBD1 identical over 10 bases. J lost 6 bases, V lost 3 bases, and 4 bases had no gene match. The CDR3 extends over 15 amino acids. The V gene's germline CDR1 is SGHTA and CDR2 FQGTGA. The CDR3 region has the DNA TGTGCCAGCAGCTTGGGACAGGGGTTGGCCGGGGAGCTGTTTTTT. Its translation: CASSLGQGLAGELFF.

This clone occurred a few times. This chain's CDR3 is CASSFSRVSTDTQYF. The CDR3 coding sequence is TGTGCCAGCAGCTTTTCGAGGGTCAGCACAGATACGCAGTATTTT. This chain joins TRBV5-6 and TRBJ2-3, with D possibly matching TRBD2 (5 bases). The germline gives CDR1 SGHDT, CDR2 YYEEEE. Trimming pared 2 bases from V and 0 bases from J, leaving 10 bases between. The CDR3 has 15 residues.

This clone has just one count. V usage is TRBV5-4 and J usage is TRBJ1-2; 7 nucleotides match TRBD1. Germline V gives CDR1 SGHNT, CDR2 YYREEE (reference sequence). The junction had 7 bases not matched to a gene; V was cut back by 3 bases and J by 2 bases. This CDR3 contains 15 residues. DNA for the CDR3: TGTGCCAGCAGCTCCCCGACAGGGCTAAACTATGGCTACACCTTC. It codes for CASSSPTGLNYGYTF.

This sequence joins TRBV25-1 and TRBJ1-2; no firm D call. Germline V gene lookup returns CDR1 MGHDK and CDR2 SYGVNS. The CDR3 consists of 11 residues. Trimming removed 7 bases from V and 6 bases from J, with 9 bases in between. CDR3 sequence reads: CASMWENGYTF. Here the CDR3 DNA reads TGTGCCAGCATGTGGGAGAATGGCTACACCTTC.

The J gene is TRBJ2-6, the V gene TRBV12-5; the match to TRBD1 covers 7 bases. Germline assignment: CDR1 LGHNT and CDR2 FRNRAP. With 5 bases clipped from V and 4 bases from J, the junction kept 8 bases outside the gene matches. The CDR3 spans 16 residues. The chain's CDR3 is CASGILRTGGANVLTF. CDR3 sequence (DNA): TGTGCTAGTGGTATCCTAAGGACAGGCGGGGCCAACGTCCTGACTTTC.

Concerning this clone: One end of the junction does not line up with germline, which may come from a read error. The chain has TRBV29-1 and TRBJ1-5, with 7 positions matching TRBD1. The CDR3 totals 14 residues. Looked up from germline, CDR1 is SQVTM and CDR2 is ANQGSEA. This CDR3 is CSVAEGQSNRPQHF. The CDR3 nucleotides read TGCAGCGTTGCCGAGGGACAGAGCAATCGGCCCCAGCATTTT. Complete variable domain (other parts from reference TRBV29-1 and TRBJ1-5): SAVISQKPSRDICQRGTSLTIQCQVDSQVTMMFWYRQQPGQSLTLIATANQGSEATYESGFVIDKFPISRPNLTFSTLTVSNMSPEDSSIYLCSVAEGQSNRPQHFGDGTRLSIL.

This chain uses TRBV10-1 with TRBJ2-7; TRBD1 might be the D (5 bases). V was shortened by 3 bases and J by 3 bases, with 12 bases between the two germline ends. Germline lookup yields CDR1 WNHNN and CDR2 SYGVQD (reference sequence). The CDR3 runs to 14 residues. Written as DNA, the CDR3 is TGCGCCAGCAGTGATAAGGGGAACAGCTACGAGCAGTACTTC. This sequence encodes CASSDKGNSYEQYF.

The V and J genes are TRBV19 and TRBJ2-1, with 8 bases aligning to TRBD2. V was pared by 7 bases and J by 8 bases, with 13 bases of the junction left unmatched. The germline CDR1 and CDR2 sequences are LNHDA and SQIVND (reference sequence). The CDR3 extends over 15 amino acids. DNA for the CDR3: TGTGCCAGTAACTGGGGTGGCGGGGGGATCGATGAGCAGTTCTTC. It translates to CASNWGGGGIDEQFF. Combining the CDR3 with reference TRBV19 and TRBJ2-1 gives the whole variable domain DGGITQSPKYLFRKEGQNVTLSCEQNLNHDAMYWYRQDPGQGLRLIYYSQIVNDFQKGDIAEGYSVSREKKESFPLTVTSAQKNPTAFYLCASNWGGGGIDEQFFGPGTRLTVL.

A single count supports this clone. The chain is built from TRBV5-1 and TRBJ2-5, with 7 nucleotides matching TRBD2. The CDR3 is 14 amino acids. CDR1 and CDR2 (germline): SGHRS, YFSETQ. The junction had 5 bases not matched to a gene; V was cut back by 6 bases and J by 0 bases. The CDR3 sequence is CASTPGGHQETQYF. Written as DNA, the CDR3 is TGCGCCAGCACCCCGGGGGGTCACCAAGAGACCCAGTACTTC.

This chain uses TRBV6-1 with TRBJ1-6; 7 nucleotides agree with TRBD1. The junction had 7 bases not matched to a gene; V was cut back by 5 bases and J by 9 bases. Germline V CDR1 and CDR2: MNHNS, SASEGT. This CDR3 is built from 14 residues. CDR3 sequence reads: CASSSQQGFSPLHF. CDR3 nucleotides: TGTGCCAGCAGTAGCCAACAGGGGTTTTCACCCCTCCACTTT.

In its sample, this clone was seen a few times. This chain links TRBV23-1 with TRBJ2-7; 8 bases agree with TRBD1. TRBV23-1 carries the ORF label, with uncertain function. Trimming cost V 4 bases and J 0 bases; bases outside gene matches: 11. This CDR3 comprises 17 residues. The CDR3 region has the DNA TGCGCCAGCAGTCCCCCGGAGTCCAGGGGGCTCTCCTACGAGCAGTACTTC. Its translation is CASSPPESRGLSYEQYF.

This clone was counted between two and nine times. V is TRBV9 and J is TRBJ1-4; no clear D gene. This CDR3 has 15 amino acids. Germline lookup yields CDR1 SGDLS and CDR2 YYNGEE. The V end lost 0 bases, the J end lost 6 bases, and 12 bases lay between the germline ends. CDR3 residues: CASSVGLVGHEKLFF. The CDR3 nucleotides read TGTGCCAGCAGCGTAGGATTGGTTGGGCATGAAAAACTGTTTTTT.

This clone was detected only once. V and J are TRBV19 and TRBJ1-1, with 8 positions matching TRBD1. V lost 10 bases and J lost 7; bases outside the gene matches: 5. The CDR3 is 11 amino acids. Germline assignment: CDR1 LNHDA and CDR2 SQIVND (reference sequence). The CDR3 loop is CATRTGFEAFF. CDR3 coding DNA: TGTGCCACCCGGACAGGGTTTGAAGCTTTCTTT.

The chain is built from TRBV6-5 and TRBJ2-5; D is perhaps TRBD2 (7 bases). V was clipped by 0 bases and J by 5 bases, with 13 bases between them. Germline CDR1 and CDR2: MNHEY and SVGAGI. The CDR3 spans 15 residues. In DNA form, the CDR3 reads TGTGCCAGCAGTTACTCCGGGGGGCCCATGGAGACCCAGTACTTC. Encoded protein: CASSYSGGPMETQYF.

This rearrangement joins TRBV11-2 to TRBJ2-7, with no clear D. Germline assignment: CDR1 SGHAT and CDR2 FQNNGV. CDR3 length equals 13 residues. V was clipped by 1 base and J by 4 bases, with 8 bases between them. The CDR3 is CASSLATAYEQYF. The DNA for the CDR3 is TGTGCCAGCAGCTTAGCCACAGCTTACGAGCAGTACTTC. The entire variable domain, with the rest obtained from reference TRBV11-2 and TRBJ2-7, is as follows: EAGVAQSPRYKIIEKRQSVAFWCNPISGHATLYWYQQILGQGPKLLIQFQNNGVVDDSQLPKDRFSAERLKGVDSTLKIQPAKLEDSAVYLCASSLATAYEQYFGPGTRLTVT.

CDR3 region: CASSPDRENTEAFF. The CDR3 DNA is TGCGCCAGCAGCCCGGACAGGGAGAACACTGAAGCTTTCTTT. The chain combines TRBV5-1 with TRBJ1-1, with 8 bases identical to TRBD1. The CDR3 length is 14 residues. Germline V gives CDR1 SGHRS, CDR2 YFSETQ. The V segment lost 4 bases and the J segment 1 base; nucleotides outside the gene matches: 3.

This clone was counted a single time. The V and J genes are TRBV6-4 and TRBJ2-3; 9 positions agree with TRBD2. CDR1 is MRHNA, CDR2 SNTAGT, per germline. J lost 3 bases, V lost 6 bases, and 4 bases had no gene match. The CDR3 is 14 residues long. The CDR3 loop is CASSPGLATDTQYF. Here the CDR3 DNA reads TGTGCCAGCAGCCCGGGACTAGCAACAGATACGCAGTATTTT.

The V gene is TRBV13, the J gene TRBJ1-2, with a weak D call TRBD1 (5 bases). V was shortened by 4 bases and J by 10 bases, with 13 bases between the two germline ends. This CDR3 is 12 amino acids long. The germline CDR1 and CDR2 sequences are PRHDT and FYEKMQ (reference sequence). This chain's CDR3 is CASSYGGGHYTF. CDR3 DNA: TGTGCCAGCAGCTACGGGGGAGGGCACTACACCTTC.

This chain joins TRBV4-2 and TRBJ1-1, with TRBD1 as a possible D gene (6 bases). The CDR3 covers 15 residues. Trimming shortened V by 2 bases and J by 1 base, and 11 bases separated the two germline ends. Germline-derived CDR1 and CDR2 are LGHNA and YNFKEQ. CDR3 coding DNA: TGTGCCAGCAGCCAAATTCCGGGACAGAACACTGAAGCTTTCTTT. It encodes CASSQIPGQNTEAFF.